This is a list of T cell receptor beta chains from one sample in a study of blood T cell repertoires in COVID-19. Here immunoSEQ multiplex PCR was the method, and the copy in TCRdb shows in-frame clones only, minus some. The table records some 130,000 clones, roughly 81% of them present only once. Sequencing was done on a sample of peripheral blood. All receptors derive from a human donor in a cohort sampled during active COVID-19. CDR3s leave out the opening cysteine and the closing phenylalanine or tryptophan. A D gene is named only where the DNA matches it firmly.

cdr3_aa d_call v_call
ASRPSPFRGNEQY NA TRBV7-9
AIKLAGGTGELF TRBD1 TRBV10-3
ASSRKLGGTDTQY NA TRBV5-8
ASSLPFRLAGGKDTQY TRBD2 TRBV7-9
ASSLGVAGTTDTQY TRBD2 TRBV9
ASSRTGLAGDRLETQY TRBD2 TRBV5-1
ASSLPRQTNTGELF NA TRBV5-6
ASSKNTGTGANVLT NA TRBV5-1
ASSPDRGKTEAF TRBD1 TRBV27
ASSRQGSSETQY NA TRBV5-1
ASSLDWDRGEQY TRBD1 TRBV11-2
ASSLESLDYGYT NA TRBV5-1
ASSALDGASSGNTIY NA TRBV2
ASTTSVEARFADTQY NA TRBV7-9
AIEGAGNTIY NA TRBV10-3
ATSDFGTGNGTDTQY TRBD1 TRBV24-1
ASSLDSGGPRETQY TRBD2 TRBV27
ASSREGGTNEKLF NA TRBV7-9
ASSLVGDQPQH NA TRBV5-5
ASKNGEGNSPLH NA TRBV6-6
ATSQGLAGGPRINEQF TRBD2 TRBV15
ASSPREDGNTIY NA TRBV3-1/TRBV3-2
ASSLSRGEWSYNEQF NA TRBV27
ASSIDRRSEKLF NA TRBV27
ASSYRQGRNSPLH TRBD1 TRBV6-5
ASSQGLVGSYEQY TRBD2 TRBV3-1/TRBV3-2
ASSKNPRGCTYEQY NA TRBV21-1
ASSTTGASTDTQY TRBD1 TRBV18
ASSLEFRDRGGNTIY TRBD1 TRBV5-1
ASTSTTGGNEKLF TRBD1 TRBV19
AWNYVGRPNYGYT NA TRBV30